This T cell receptor (beta chain) derives from a study of graft-versus-host responses after intestinal transplantation. TCRdb's copy holds only in-frame clones and misses some; the assay was immunoSEQ multiplex PCR. The profile shows around 37,000 clones, 80% to 85% of them singletons. Germline assignment: CDR1 MGHRA and CDR2 YSYEKL. The CDR3 length is 16 residues. This rearrangement joins TRBV4-1 to TRBJ1-5, with TRBD1 matching 8 bases. The TCR originated in a human patient who received an intestinal transplant, so some T cells may come from the graft donor. Here the sequenced sample was PBMCs, taken roughly 34 months after transplant. CDR3 residues: CAFPERKDRVTQPQHF. In nucleotides, the CDR3 is TGCGCTTTCCCGGAAAGGAAGGACAGGGTTACTCAGCCCCAGCATTTT.